The 18 T cell receptor beta chains listed next were all sequenced from one sample in a study of tumor and adjacent non-tumor tissue in lung cancer. A modified ARM-PCR protocol with three rounds of nested PCR amplified TCRbeta. TCRdb re-analysed the multiplex PCR reads in MiXCR, keeping a single row per CDR3 protein. The table records 120,000 or so distinct CDR3 sequences, 55% to 75% of them present only once. No cell sorting was done before RNA was extracted from the tissue. Sequenced: lung tumor tissue. The receptors stem from a man aged 30-40 years with non-small cell lung cancer.

On this clonotype itself: This CDR3 is missing its conserved last phenylalanine or tryptophan, likely due to a read error. This chain connects TRBV4-2 to TRBJ2-1; TRBD2 matches 11 bases. Germline values: CDR1 LGHNA, CDR2 YNFKEQ. The CDR3 spans 16 residues. CDR3 amino acids: CASSQLAGGRYIEQFI. The CDR3 DNA follows: TGTGCCAGCAGCCAATTAGCGGGGGGGCGATACATTGAGCAGTTCATC.

The chain combines TRBV11-3 with TRBJ2-3; tentatively, D is TRBD2 (5 bases). Germline V CDR1 and CDR2: SGHNT, YENEEA. This CDR3 has 16 amino acids. The V gene lost 3 bases and the J gene lost 3 bases, with 16 bases spanning the gap. The CDR3 DNA reads as TGTGCCAGCAGCTTTGGAGGTGGGCCGTCAACAGATACGCAGTATTTT. It codes for CASSFGGGPSTDTQYF.

V is TRBV11-2 and J is TRBJ1-1; 7 nucleotides align to TRBD1. The length of the CDR3 is 14 residues. Trimming removed 7 bases from V and 4 bases from J; junction bases left unmatched: 9. Germline CDR1 SGHAT, CDR2 FQNNGV. The DNA for the CDR3 is TGTGCCAGCATCATCGGGACAGCCATCACTGAAGCTTTCTTT. The encoded protein is CASIIGTAITEAFF.

This clonotype was seen just once. A much larger clone lies a single base off, so this may be a read error. The gene calls are TRBV30 and TRBJ2-5; D is possibly TRBD1 (6 bases). This CDR3 is built from 12 residues. Trimming removed 8 bases from V and 5 bases from J, with 15 bases in between. Germline lookup yields CDR1 GTSNPN and CDR2 SVGIG (reference sequence). The CDR3, as DNA: TGTGCCGGTACAGGGAAAAGTGAGACCCAGTACTTC. Amino acid sequence: CAGTGKSETQYF.

About this clonotype: With a much larger clone just one base away, this may be a read error. The rearrangement joins TRBV12-3 or TRBV12-4 to TRBJ1-2, with 11 bases fitting TRBD1. The CDR3 is 15 residues long. The CDR3 region is CASSLGQGANYDYTF. The CDR3 coding sequence is TGTGCCAGCAGTCTCGGACAGGGGGCTAACTATGACTACACCTTC.

As concerns this clonotype: This is likely a read error, given that the CDR3 carries no conserved phenylalanine or tryptophan at its end. CDR3 nucleotide sequence: TGTGCCAGCGGAAAGGGAACGAACGAGCAGTACTTA. Protein sequence: CASGKGTNEQYL. The chain combines TRBV11-2 with TRBJ2-7; D is unclear. The CDR3 has 12 amino acids. V was pared by 8 bases and J by 5 bases, with 13 bases between. The germline CDR1 and CDR2 sequences are SGHAT and FQNNGV.

V gene TRBV13 combines with J gene TRBJ2-1; 7 bases align to TRBD1. In germline, CDR1 is PRHDT, CDR2 FYEKMQ (reference sequence). V was pared by 5 bases and J by 8 bases, with 12 bases of the junction left unmatched. The length of the CDR3 is 15 residues. This CDR3 reads CASSIGQDPYYEQFF. As DNA, the CDR3 is TGTGCCAGCAGCATCGGACAGGACCCTTACTATGAGCAGTTCTTC.

On this clonotype: A clone one base away is much larger, so this may be a read error. Here the CDR3 reads CASRPSGGTDMQYF. For the CDR3, the DNA is TGTGCCAGCAGACCGAGCGGGGGCACAGATATGCAGTATTTT. The V gene is TRBV6-6, the J gene TRBJ2-3; 8 bases match TRBD2. The CDR3 is 14 residues long. Germline V gene data show CDR1 as MNHNY and CDR2 as SVGAGI (reference sequence).

This clonotype is classed as medium-sized (0.01 to 0.1%). The rearrangement joins TRBV6-6 to TRBJ2-3; no firm D call. The germline gives CDR1 MNHNY, CDR2 SVGAGI (reference sequence). CDR3 length: 13 residues. V was trimmed by 5 bases and J by 6 bases, leaving 12 bases between them. CDR3 amino acids: CASSLTNWDTQYF. As DNA, the CDR3 is TGTGCCAGCAGTCTAACTAATTGGGATACGCAGTATTTT.

A note on this clonotype: A much larger clonotype is one base distant, so this may be a read error. CDR3 amino acids: CAILVGDTQYF. The CDR3, as DNA: TGTGCCATATTAGTAGGAGATACGCAGTATTTT. This chain connects TRBV10-3 to TRBJ2-3; no clear D gene. Germline V CDR1 and CDR2: ENHRY, SYGVKD. With 9 bases removed from V and 5 bases from J, the gap between germline ends came to 9 bases. CDR3 length: 11 amino acids.

About this clonotype itself: A much bigger clone sits one base away, suggesting this may be a read error. The chain carries TRBV6-5 and TRBJ2-5, with D uncertain. V was trimmed by 7 bases and J by 4 bases, leaving 13 bases between them. The CDR3 length is 13 residues. From germline, CDR1 is MNHEY and CDR2 SVGAGI. CDR3 residues: CASTIVVGETQYF. The CDR3 bases are TGTGCCAGCACCATAGTGGTGGGAGAGACCCAGTACTTC.

This clonotype was found a few times. A single base separates this from a much larger clone, so it may be a read error. The CDR3 nucleotides read TGTGCCAGCAATTTACTCGGGGAGCTGTTTTTT. It yields the protein CASNLLGELFF. This sequence joins TRBV12-3 or TRBV12-4 and TRBJ2-2, with D unresolved. This CDR3 is built from 11 residues.

This clonotype was found a few times. The chain recombines TRBV28 with TRBJ2-1; TRBD1 is a possible D gene (6 bases). There are 15 residues in the CDR3. In germline, CDR1 is MDHEN, CDR2 SYDVKM. The V gene lost 7 bases and the J gene lost 4 bases, with 17 bases spanning the gap. The CDR3 DNA follows: TGTGCCAGCACCCCCCCGGGACATGAATACAATGAGCAGTTCTTC. It encodes CASTPPGHEYNEQFF.

Turning to this clonotype: This CDR3 fails to terminate in the conserved phenylalanine or tryptophan, so it likely reflects a read error. The chain recombines TRBV12-3 or TRBV12-4 with TRBJ2-3; D call uncertain. Near its end, the DNA agrees better with TRBJ1-5, so the J call may be wrong. This CDR3 comprises 13 residues. CDR3 region: CASSLGAADTQHS. In nucleotides, the CDR3 is TGTGCCAGCAGTTTAGGGGCAGCAGATACGCAGCATTCT.

About this clonotype: A much larger clone differs from this one at a single base, so this may be a read error. This rearrangement joins TRBV12-3 or TRBV12-4 to TRBJ1-2; D is undetermined. The CDR3 is 14 amino acids. The CDR3 loop reads CASSLSSVAYGYIF. In DNA, the CDR3 is TGTGCCAGCAGTTTAAGTTCAGTTGCTTATGGCTACATCTTC.

Notes on this clonotype: This sequence may be a read error, since a much larger clone differs from it by one base. J is TRBJ1-4 and V is TRBV6-1, with D tentatively TRBD1 (5 bases). The CDR3 length is 14 residues. Germline V gene lookup returns CDR1 MNHNS and CDR2 SASEGT. The chain's CDR3 is CGSSSGSTNEKLFF. The CDR3 DNA sequence: TGTGGCAGCAGCTCAGGGTCAACTAATGAAAAACTGTTTTTT.

About this clonotype: The CDR3 carries no conserved terminal phenylalanine or tryptophan, so it likely arises from a read error. This chain joins TRBV11-2 and TRBJ2-2, with 7 bases aligning to TRBD1. Trimming took 6 bases from V and 8 from J; bases not matched to a gene: 12. The CDR3 covers 15 residues. The V gene's germline CDR1 is SGHAT and CDR2 FQNNGV. The DNA for the CDR3 is TGTGCCAGCAGTGTGAACAGGGGAAGGATAGGGGAGCTGTTTCTT. It specifies CASSVNRGRIGELFL.

The J gene is TRBJ2-1, the V gene TRBV4-1; the match to TRBD2 covers 12 bases. Germline CDR1 and CDR2: MGHRA and YSYEKL. The CDR3 has 17 amino acids. The ends lost 1 base at V and 6 bases at J; junction bases unmatched: 7. The CDR3 coding sequence is TGCGCCAGCAGCCAAGTTCGGCTAGCGGGAGGGATCAATGAGCAGTTCTTC. Its protein is CASSQVRLAGGINEQFF.